This T cell receptor beta chain was captured in a study of OX40 agonist ivuxolimab in advanced cancers. Notes on the research overall: The costimulatory receptor OX40 (CD134) was targeted by ivuxolimab, a fully human IgG2 agonistic monoclonal antibody. Of the approximately 54 dose-escalation patients, hepatocellular carcinoma was present in around 20, melanoma in approximately 15, renal cell carcinoma in 9 and head and neck cancer in 9. Peripheral TCRbeta sequencing aimed to test whether ivuxolimab altered TCR sequence diversity and caused clonal T-cell expansion. The dose-escalation cohort was 82.7% male with a mean age of around 64 years, ranging from roughly 23 to 80. Prior anti-PD-1, anti-PD-L1 or anti-CTLA-4 therapy was permitted, and 40% of dose-escalation patients had received checkpoint inhibitors. Intravenous ivuxolimab was administered to patients every 2 weeks at six dose levels: 0.01, 0.1, 0.3, 1.5, 3 and 10 mg/kg. The monotherapy dose-escalation portion (N of about 50 patients) of the phase I ivuxolimab trial is reported in the paper. Partial responses were achieved by three dose-escalation patients, of whom one had hepatocellular carcinoma and two had cutaneous melanoma.

To sequence the TCRbeta CDR3 region, genomic DNA was isolated from the sorted cells. The immunoSEQ Assay was used for sequencing of TCRbeta CDR3 regions. Here the immuneACCESS table is served through TCRdb, limited to in-frame sequences with V and J called. Missing clones are a known gap in these copies; in checked studies unresolved V genes cover under half, and the rest lacks a known reason. Counted in this sample were 56,000 or so clones; about four fifths of them appeared once. The leading ten clones occupy roughly 5% of the sample. In regard to this clone: Its antigen target is currently unknown. Base qualities are not at hand, and no much larger clone is one base apart.

Patients with autoimmune disease history or receiving systemic immunosuppression were excluded from the trial. In every dose cohort, peripheral blood was drawn for TCR sequencing at baseline, cycle 4 day 1, and cycle 7 day 1. Samples came from an open-label, multicenter, first-in-human phase I dose-escalation trial of ivuxolimab. Adults with locally advanced or metastatic head and neck squamous cell, hepatocellular, melanoma or renal cell carcinoma were enrolled in the trial. Before TCR sequencing, CD4+ T cells and CD8+ T cells from peripheral blood were sorted into separate populations. The CDR3, from cysteine to phenylalanine, totals 14 residues. Of all the DNA, just the CDR3 is kept, 42 bases in frame from base 1. What the research found in general, with its limitations: The antigen specificity of the peripheral T cells that underwent clonal expansion was not determined. In the 0.1-3.0 mg/kg groups, partial responders had among the lowest normalized peripheral clonal expansion, particularly in CD8+ T cells. After ivuxolimab, more expanded clones were found on average in CD8+ T cells than in CD4+ T cells. Low levels of normalized T-cell clonal expansion were also seen in some patients who did not respond. At doses of 0.1 to 3.0 mg/kg, clonal expansion of both CD4+ and CD8+ T cells in blood was seen between baseline and week 6.

The origin of this receptor is an adult with an advanced solid tumor such as melanoma, head and neck, liver or kidney cancer. Sequenced material: CD4+ or CD8+ T cells sorted from blood, taken in a trial of the OX40 agonist ivuxolimab. The rearranged segments are TRBV21-1 and TRBJ2-1. TRBV21-1 is recorded as a pseudogene. The CDR3: CASSNGSSYNEQFF. The bases are TGTGCCAGCAGCAATGGGTCCTCCTACAATGAGCAGTTCTTC.